A single sample is the source of the 26 T cell receptor beta chains below, sequenced in a study of identical twins. TCRdb analysed the 5' RACE reads with MiXCR anew, one entry per CDR3 protein. Counted here are roughly 1.6 million distinct CDR3 sequences, about 30% occurring once; the ten biggest clones make up around 0.25%. Material for sequencing was cord blood. These receptors were taken from a newborn girl in good health.

With respect to this clonotype: One end of the junction fails to match germline, which may point to a read error. The chain couples TRBV7-9 to TRBJ1-4; D call uncertain. The CDR3 covers 12 residues. Germline lookup yields CDR1 SEHNR and CDR2 FQNEAQ (reference sequence). The CDR3 loop reads CACSLAYEKLFF. The CDR3 DNA reads as TGTGCCTGCAGCTTAGCGTATGAAAAACTGTTTTTT.

This clonotype came up a few times. CDR3 DNA: TGCAGTGCTAGAGTGGATAAGGACGAGCAGTACTTC. Translated, it gives CSARVDKDEQYF. The chain couples TRBV20-1 to TRBJ2-7, with D unclear. The V end lost 1 base, the J end lost 5 bases, and 9 bases lay between the germline ends. The CDR3 runs to 12 residues. From germline, CDR1 is DFQATT and CDR2 SNEGSKA (reference sequence).

V gene TRBV19 combines with J gene TRBJ1-2, with 7 bases fitting TRBD1. The CDR3 extends over 14 amino acids. Germline trimming cut 4 bases from V and 2 bases from J; bases unmatched to any gene: 4. Germline V lookup: CDR1 LNHDA, CDR2 SQIVND (reference sequence). The CDR3 loop is CASSTLDRNYGYTF. The CDR3 region has the DNA TGTGCCAGTAGTACCTTGGACAGGAACTATGGCTACACCTTC.

There are many counts of this clonotype. The chain has TRBV24-1 and TRBJ1-2; D ambiguous. This CDR3 has 13 amino acids. With 5 bases removed from V and 6 bases from J, the gap between germline ends came to 12 bases. Germline V gene data show CDR1 as KGHDR and CDR2 as SFDVKD. The CDR3 loop reads CATSGTGENGYTF. The CDR3 region has the DNA TGTGCCACCAGTGGTACTGGGGAGAATGGCTACACCTTC.

This chain connects TRBV3-1 to TRBJ2-5; 12 bases are shared with TRBD2. The end of the DNA is better explained by TRBJ2-7, so the J call may be wrong. The CDR3 is 17 residues long. From germline, CDR1 is LGHDT and CDR2 YNNKEL (reference sequence). The CDR3 loop reads CASSQVPGLAGPSEQYF. The CDR3 nucleotides read TGTGCCAGCAGCCAAGTCCCGGGACTAGCGGGTCCCTCCGAGCAGTACTTC.

The sample holds a few counts of this clonotype. This chain uses TRBV20-1 with TRBJ2-3; D perhaps matches TRBD2 (6 bases). The germline V and J ends were trimmed by 3 bases and 4 bases, with 17 bases remaining between them. CDR1 and CDR2 (germline): DFQATT, SNEGSKA (reference sequence). This CDR3 has 15 amino acids. The CDR3 nucleotides read TGCAGTGCTAGTCCCGGGACTGACATCCCAGATACGCAGTATTTT. It specifies CSASPGTDIPDTQYF.

This clonotype has more than one count but fewer than ten. The chain recombines TRBV10-3 with TRBJ2-1, with D perhaps given as TRBD1 or TRBD2 (5 bases each). Germline V gene lookup returns CDR1 ENHRY and CDR2 SYGVKD. Trimming took off 6 bases at V and 2 bases at J, with 14 bases between the two ends. This CDR3 contains 15 residues. The CDR3 coding sequence is TGTGCCATCAGAGAATCGGGACCTGCCTACAATGAGCAGTTCTTC. This translates into CAIRESGPAYNEQFF.

The chain has TRBV4-1 and TRBJ1-2, with a weak D call TRBD1 (6 bases). The ends were cut back, 2 bases at V and 4 bases at J, with 8 bases in the middle. The CDR3 length is 13 residues. Germline CDR1 and CDR2: MGHRA and YSYEKL. The CDR3 region is CASSQTRGYGYTF. CDR3 in DNA: TGCGCCAGCAGCCAAACCAGGGGCTATGGCTACACCTTC.

V gene TRBV7-9 combines with J gene TRBJ2-3; TRBD2 aligns across 11 bases. V was pared by 3 bases and J by 2 bases, with 4 bases of the junction left unmatched. The CDR3 runs 16 residues. The germline V gene encodes CDR1 SEHNR and CDR2 FQNEAQ (reference sequence). The CDR3 reads CASSFQLAGATDTQYF. CDR3 coding DNA: TGTGCCAGCAGCTTTCAACTAGCGGGGGCCACAGATACGCAGTATTTT.

The chain links TRBV5-6 to TRBJ1-2, with TRBD1 matching 7 bases. J gave up 0 bases and V 4 bases, and 15 bases lay outside the gene matches. The CDR3 consists of 18 residues. CDR1 SGHDT and CDR2 YYEEEE come from the germline V gene. CDR3 in amino acids: CASSRAWFSQGANYGYTF. CDR3 bases: TGTGCCAGCAGCCGGGCCTGGTTCAGCCAGGGGGCTAACTATGGCTACACCTTC.

This sequence joins TRBV20-1 and TRBJ2-3, with TRBD2 identical over 7 bases. This CDR3 is 13 amino acids long. CDR1 is DFQATT, CDR2 SNEGSKA, per germline (reference sequence). The ends lost 6 bases at V and 12 bases at J; junction bases unmatched: 15. In DNA, the CDR3 is TGCAGTGCCATCGGGACTATTACAGAGACCCAGTATTTT. The encoded protein is CSAIGTITETQYF.

This clonotype was detected only a few times. The chain combines TRBV18 with TRBJ2-3; 9 bases align to TRBD1. The CDR3 runs 14 residues. Germline values: CDR1 KGHSH, CDR2 LQKENI. Unmatched junction bases numbered 3, after V lost 4 bases and J lost 4 bases. The CDR3 loop is CASSQTGGSDTQYF. CDR3 coding DNA: TGTGCCAGCTCACAAACAGGGGGCTCAGATACGCAGTATTTT.

This clonotype has only a few counts. The chain couples TRBV5-1 to TRBJ1-6; D is unresolved. Germline CDR1 is SGHRS and CDR2 is YFSETQ. Between the trimmed V and J ends, which lost 1 base and 2 bases, there was a span of 10 bases. The CDR3 is 16 amino acids. The CDR3 DNA reads as TGCGCCAGCAGCTTGACAGCTTGGACCTATAATTCACCCCTCCACTTT. Translating gives CASSLTAWTYNSPLHF. The variable domain in full, with the rest retrieved from reference TRBV5-1 and TRBJ1-6, is KAGVTQTPRYLIKTRGQQVTLSCSPISGHRSVSWYQQTPGQGLQFLFEYFSETQRNKGNFPGRFSGRQFSNSRSEMNVSTLELGDSALYLCASSLTAWTYNSPLHFGNGTRLTVT.

This clonotype was picked up one time. This sequence joins TRBV2 and TRBJ1-1; D is unclear. The CDR3 totals 14 residues. V was shortened by 3 bases and J by 1 base, with 9 bases between the two germline ends. The germline V gene encodes CDR1 SNHLY and CDR2 FYNNEI. The CDR3 region is CASSDFRPNTEAFF. CDR3 nucleotides: TGTGCCAGCAGTGATTTCAGGCCGAACACTGAAGCTTTCTTT.

In this sample, this clonotype turned up a few times. V usage is TRBV6-1 and J usage is TRBJ2-3; 11 nucleotides match TRBD1. The V gene's germline CDR1 is MNHNS and CDR2 SASEGT. With V trimmed by 6 bases and J by 4 bases, 6 bases remained unmatched. The CDR3 has 15 amino acids. CDR3 sequence: CASSPGTGGPDTQYF. The CDR3 DNA sequence: TGTGCCAGCAGCCCCGGGACAGGGGGACCAGATACGCAGTATTTT.

Of note for this clonotype: A much more abundant neighbour one base away suggests this may be a read error. The chain carries TRBV5-1 and TRBJ2-3; no reliable D call. The CDR3 runs to 13 residues. The V end was cut by 3 bases, the J end by 2 bases, with 7 bases between. Germline loops: CDR1 SGHRS, CDR2 YFSETQ. The CDR3 DNA sequence: TGCGCCAGCAGCTCCTCTACCACAGATACGCAGTATTTT. The encoded protein is CASSSSTTDTQYF.

This clonotype is a singleton in its sample. The junction differs from germline at one of its ends, possibly a read error. V is TRBV2 and J is TRBJ2-7; weak D call: TRBD1 (7 bases). The CDR3 loop spans 13 amino acids. CDR1 is SNHLY, CDR2 FYNNEI, per germline. The CDR3 DNA is TGTGCCAGCGCGCAGGGGGACTCGTACGGGCAGTACTTC. Encoded protein: CASAQGDSYGQYF.

The chain is built from TRBV28 and TRBJ1-6; tentatively, D is TRBD1 (5 bases). The germline V gene encodes CDR1 MDHEN and CDR2 SYDVKM. The V end was cut by 3 bases, the J end by 5 bases, with 14 bases between. There are 16 residues in the CDR3. The CDR3 protein is CASSFPGRLNNSPLHF. The CDR3 bases are TGTGCCAGCAGTTTCCCGGGACGTTTAAATAATTCACCCCTCCACTTT.

The V call is TRBV9, the J call TRBJ2-3; D might be TRBD2 (7 bases). The V gene's germline CDR1 is SGDLS and CDR2 YYNGEE. The V gene lost 3 bases and the J gene lost 4 bases, with 12 bases spanning the gap. The CDR3 has 14 residues. In nucleotides, the CDR3 is TGTGCCAGCAGCGCCCGGGGGGCGGCAGATACGCAGTATTTT. As protein: CASSARGAADTQYF.

The chain couples TRBV6-2 or TRBV6-3 to TRBJ2-1, with unresolved D. The ends were cut back, 0 bases at V and 7 bases at J, with 10 bases in the middle. Germline lookup yields CDR1 MNHEY and CDR2 SVGEGT. The CDR3 is 14 residues long. The CDR3 DNA reads TGTGCCAGCAGTTACTCGTTTAAAGGAAATGAGCAGTTCTTC. This sequence encodes CASSYSFKGNEQFF.

A few counts support this clonotype. V usage is TRBV5-1 and J usage is TRBJ2-1, with 11 bases aligning to TRBD2. This CDR3 has 18 residues. Trimming removed 1 base from V and 0 bases from J; junction bases left unmatched: 6. Germline-derived CDR1 and CDR2 are SGHRS and YFSETQ. The CDR3 sequence: CASSLLAGGPSSYNEQFF. In DNA, the CDR3 is TGCGCCAGCAGCTTGCTAGCGGGGGGACCAAGCTCCTACAATGAGCAGTTCTTC.

With regard to this clonotype: A much more abundant neighbour one base away suggests this may be a read error. The chain has TRBV9 and TRBJ2-1; the D gene is possibly TRBD2 (5 bases). Germline CDR1 reads SGDLS; CDR2 reads YYNGEE. Trimming took off 4 bases at V and 10 bases at J, with 24 bases between the two ends. This CDR3 region has 16 residues. The CDR3 nucleotides read TGTGCCAGCAGCTCCCGGACTTTCTCAAGCTCCTACGAGCAGTTCTTC. Translated: CASSSRTFSSSYEQFF.

The genes are TRBV12-3 or TRBV12-4 and TRBJ1-6; D remains unclear. The CDR3 contains 13 residues. The germline V and J ends were trimmed by 6 bases and 10 bases, with 13 bases remaining between them. The CDR3 nucleotides read TGTGCCAGCAGCGACGGGGAAAGATCACCCCTCCACTTT. Amino acid sequence: CASSDGERSPLHF.

V gene TRBV4-2 combines with J gene TRBJ2-5, with TRBD2 matching 12 bases. V lost 1 base and J lost 2; bases outside the gene matches: 5. The CDR3 runs to 17 residues. CDR1 is LGHNA and CDR2 is YNFKEQ in the germline V gene. The CDR3 DNA reads as TGTGCCAGCAGCCAAGGGTGGACTAGCGGGGCACAAGAGACCCAGTACTTC. This translates into CASSQGWTSGAQETQYF.

As concerns this clonotype: One end of the junction fails to match germline, which may point to a read error. This chain connects TRBV5-1 to TRBJ1-6, with D possibly TRBD1 on 5 matching bases. Germline V lookup: CDR1 SGHRS, CDR2 YFSETQ. The CDR3 is 15 amino acids. Written as DNA, the CDR3 is TGCGCCAGCAGTTTGGGGGGAAGGGATAATCCACCCCTCCACTTT. This translates into CASSLGGRDNPPLHF.

This clonotype was detected a few times. J is TRBJ2-3 and V is TRBV6-4; TRBD1 or TRBD2 may be the D gene (5 bases each). Germline V gene lookup returns CDR1 MRHNA and CDR2 SNTAGT. Trimming shortened V by 8 bases and J by 1 base, and 19 bases separated the two germline ends. The CDR3 is 16 residues long. This CDR3 reads CASPPTEQEGTDTQYF. CDR3 nucleotides: TGTGCCAGCCCCCCAACCGAACAGGAGGGCACAGATACGCAGTATTTT.